These T cell receptor beta chains were read from a single sample in a study of OX40 agonist ivuxolimab in advanced cancers. The data were produced by immunoSEQ multiplex PCR, yet TCRdb's version contains in-frame clones alone and is incomplete. Here the sample spans roughly 24,000 clones, 79% being singletons. The sequenced sample was CD4+ or CD8+ T cells sorted from blood, obtained in a trial of the OX40 agonist ivuxolimab. Source of these receptors: an adult with an advanced solid tumor such as melanoma, head and neck, liver or kidney cancer. Each CDR3 is given with its conserved first and last residue. The order of the fields is clone size, J gene, D gene, V gene, CDR3 length, CDR3 protein, CDR3 DNA. D genes are given only for firm matches. For some rows the clone size is stated as once, few or many, or as a class when expanded; others skip it.

>.|TRBJ1-1|.|TRBV9|12
CASSVSDTEAFF
TGTGCCAGCAGCGTATCCGACACTGAAGCTTTCTTT
>.|TRBJ2-7|TRBD1|TRBV14|13
CASKGTGAYEQYF
TGTGCCAGCAAAGGGACAGGGGCCTACGAGCAGTACTTC
>.|TRBJ1-3|.|TRBV9|14
CASSGRASGNTIYF
TGTGCCAGCAGCGGAAGGGCCTCTGGAAACACCATATATTTT
>.|TRBJ2-5|.|TRBV11-2|13
CASSPSDGLGGYF
TGTGCCAGCAGCCCTTCAGACGGGCTGGGTGGGTACTTC
>.|TRBJ1-1|.|TRBV7-6|12
CASQAMNTEAFF
TGTGCCAGCCAAGCCATGAACACTGAAGCTTTCTTT
>.|TRBJ2-3|.|TRBV11-2|15
CASSLAPGVTDTQYF
TGTGCCAGCAGCTTAGCTCCAGGGGTAACAGATACGCAGTATTTT
>few|TRBJ2-3|.|TRBV7-2|17
CASSQRLVRGYADTQYF
TGTGCCAGCAGCCAACGACTAGTCCGGGGGTACGCAGATACGCAGTATTTT
>.|TRBJ1-4|.|TRBV7-3|14
CASSLIATNEKLFF
TGTGCCAGCAGCTTGATAGCAACTAATGAAAAACTGTTTTTT
>.|TRBJ1-5|.|TRBV15|15
CATSRDWGSGQPQHF
TGTGCCACCAGCAGAGACTGGGGGTCCGGTCAGCCCCAGCATTTT
>few|TRBJ2-7|.|TRBV7-3|15
CASSATGGGAYEQYF
TGTGCCAGCAGCGCTACAGGGGGAGGGGCCTACGAGCAGTACTTC
>.|TRBJ2-1|TRBD2|TRBV14|17
CASSQGFGGVTYNEQFF
TGTGCCAGCAGCCAAGGTTTTGGGGGGGTAACCTACAATGAGCAGTTCTTC
>.|TRBJ1-1|.|TRBV2|13
CASIMGVFTEAFF
TGTGCCAGCATCATGGGGGTTTTCACTGAAGCTTTCTTT
>.|TRBJ1-3|.|TRBV7-2|13
CASSSMPGDTIYF
TGTGCCAGCAGCTCCATGCCGGGAGACACCATATATTTT
>few|TRBJ2-1|TRBD2|TRBV7-9|15
CASSLRGRAAEEQFF
TGTGCCAGCAGCTTACGCGGGAGGGCCGCAGAAGAGCAGTTCTTC
>.|TRBJ2-7|.|TRBV30|15
CAWSVGLVDSYEQYF
TGTGCCTGGAGTGTGGGGCTAGTTGACTCCTACGAGCAGTACTTC
>.|TRBJ1-1|TRBD1|TRBV15|14
CATSSRGGGTEAFF
TGTGCCACCAGCAGTCGAGGGGGCGGCACTGAAGCTTTCTTT
>.|TRBJ2-7|.|TRBV7-3|13
CASSLTESYEQYF
TGTGCCAGCAGCTTGACCGAATCCTACGAGCAGTACTTC
>.|TRBJ1-2|TRBD1|TRBV6-1|11
CASTQGDGYTF
TGTGCCAGCACCCAGGGGGATGGCTACACCTTC
>.|TRBJ1-1|.|TRBV4-3|15
CASSQVGLGNTEAFF
TGCGCCAGCAGCCAAGTGGGGCTGGGGAACACTGAAGCTTTCTTT
>.|TRBJ2-6|TRBD1|TRBV14|20
CASSQGVGTGAFEGANVLTF
TGTGCCAGCAGCCAAGGCGTCGGGACAGGGGCTTTTGAAGGGGCCAACGTCCTGACTTTC
>once|TRBJ2-7|.|TRBV5-5|15
CASRTSQDSSYEQYF
TGTGCCAGCAGAACTTCACAGGACAGCTCCTACGAGCAGTACTTC
>large|TRBJ2-1|.|TRBV27|16
CASNRLEPKFYNEQFF
TGTGCCAGCAACCGACTGGAGCCCAAATTTTACAATGAGCAGTTCTTC
>.|TRBJ2-6|.|TRBV27|16
CASSLSEGSGANVLTF
TGTGCCAGCAGTTTATCAGAGGGATCAGGGGCCAACGTCCTGACTTTC
>.|TRBJ2-1|TRBD2|TRBV19|15
CASSTTLAGYNEQFF
TGTGCCAGTAGTACGACACTAGCGGGGTACAATGAGCAGTTCTTC
>once|TRBJ2-7|TRBD1|TRBV15|13
CATSDNRGYEQYF
TGTGCCACCAGCGATAACAGGGGCTACGAGCAGTACTTC
>few|TRBJ2-1|TRBD2|TRBV5-4|16
CASSYTLAGLYNEQFF
TGTGCCAGCAGCTATACACTAGCGGGGCTCTACAATGAGCAGTTCTTC
>.|TRBJ2-7|.|TRBV9|14
CASSGEGTDYEQYF
TGTGCCAGCAGCGGCGAAGGGACGGACTACGAGCAGTACTTC
>once|TRBJ2-1|TRBD1|TRBV7-9|15
CASSNRGLWDNEQFF
TGTGCCAGCAGTAACAGGGGGCTCTGGGACAATGAGCAGTTCTTC
>.|TRBJ2-1|.|TRBV11-2|16
CASSQGAVSGANEQFF
TGTGCCAGCAGCCAAGGGGCAGTTTCGGGAGCCAATGAGCAGTTCTTC
>.|TRBJ2-7|TRBD1|TRBV27|14
CASSLGTGAYEQYF
TGTGCCAGCAGTTTAGGGACAGGGGCGTACGAGCAGTACTTC
>.|TRBJ2-7|.|TRBV28|12
CASSLGGVEQYF
TGTGCCAGCAGTTTAGGAGGGGTCGAGCAGTACTTC
>.|TRBJ2-7|.|TRBV4-1|14
CASSQDSRAAEQYF
TGCGCCAGCAGCCAAGATTCAAGGGCGGCCGAGCAGTACTTC
>.|TRBJ2-5|TRBD2|TRBV9|16
CASSPRERGNQETQYF
TGTGCCAGCAGCCCCAGGGAGCGGGGGAACCAAGAGACCCAGTACTTC